Below, 13 T cell receptor beta chains from the same sample are listed, as sequenced in a study of PD-L1 blockade in urothelial cancer. Assay used: immunoSEQ multiplex PCR; TCRdb lists only in-frame clones, some missing. The repertoire holds 70,000 to 75,000 clones, with less than 90% as singletons. Time point described: pretreatment peripheral blood. Here the sequenced sample was PBMCs, taken around atezolizumab (anti-PD-L1) treatment. The receptors derive from a woman aged 70 to 79 with urothelial cancer.

The chain links TRBV5-1 to TRBJ2-5; TRBD2 is a possible D gene (5 bases). Between the trimmed V and J ends, which lost 0 bases and 5 bases, there was a span of 11 bases. CDR1 SGHRS and CDR2 YFSETQ come from the germline V gene. The CDR3 is 14 residues long. CDR3 sequence (DNA): TGCGCCAGCAGCTTGGCGGCGGGTGTGGAGACCCAGTACTTC. Translating it yields CASSLAAGVETQYF.

The chain links TRBV29-1 to TRBJ1-1; D perhaps matches TRBD1 (5 bases). V lost 0 bases, J lost 2 bases, and 7 bases lay in between. From germline, CDR1 is SQVTM and CDR2 ANQGSEA. The CDR3 length is 13 residues. The CDR3: CSVEDWTNTEAFF. In DNA form, the CDR3 reads TGCAGCGTTGAAGATTGGACAAACACTGAAGCTTTCTTT.

This chain links TRBV11-2 with TRBJ1-4; TRBD1 aligns across 9 bases. CDR1 and CDR2 from the germline V gene are SGHAT and FQNNGV. V was pared by 3 bases and J by 8 bases, with 10 bases of the junction left unmatched. CDR3 length: 16 amino acids. CDR3 nucleotides: TGTGCCAGCAGCTTCGACTCGACAGGGGGGATGGAAAAACTGTTTTTT. Translated: CASSFDSTGGMEKLFF.

The rearrangement joins TRBV27 to TRBJ1-5; possibly TRBD1 for D (6 bases). The CDR3 contains 15 residues. V was shortened by 3 bases and J by 8 bases, with 17 bases between the two germline ends. Germline V gene sequence: CDR1 MNHEY, CDR2 SMNVEV (reference sequence). CDR3 DNA: TGTGCCAGCAGTTTTGGGAACGGTGGGGGCGAGCCCCAGCATTTT. Translation gives CASSFGNGGGEPQHF.

The chain couples TRBV10-2 to TRBJ2-7; 9 nucleotides line up with TRBD2. CDR3 length: 15 residues. The ends lost 7 bases at V and 1 base at J; junction bases unmatched: 8. Germline-derived CDR1 and CDR2 are WSHSY and SAAADI. The CDR3 DNA sequence: TGCGCCAGCACTTTGGCGGGAGGGCCTTCCTACGAGCAGTACTTC. It specifies CASTLAGGPSYEQYF.

The chain recombines TRBV5-1 with TRBJ2-1, with TRBD2 identical over 8 bases. V lost 1 base, J lost 0 bases, and 9 bases stayed unmatched. The CDR3 runs to 18 residues. Germline assignment: CDR1 SGHRS and CDR2 YFSETQ. The CDR3 bases are TGCGCCAGCAGCTTGACCCCTAGCGGGCCCAGCTCCTACAATGAGCAGTTCTTC. Residues: CASSLTPSGPSSYNEQFF.

The rearrangement uses TRBV20-1 and TRBJ2-5; D not certain. This CDR3 is built from 11 residues. Germline lookup yields CDR1 DFQATT and CDR2 SNEGSKA (reference sequence). V shed 4 bases and J shed 4 bases, with 7 bases lying between them. Here the CDR3 DNA reads TGCAGTGCTAACAGCAGAGAGACCCAGTACTTC. Its protein is CSANSRETQYF.

The genes are TRBV14 and TRBJ2-7; 9 nucleotides match TRBD1. The trim removed 4 bases at V and 5 bases at J, leaving 6 bases unmatched. The length of the CDR3 is 14 residues. Per germline, CDR1 SGHDN and CDR2 FVKESK. The CDR3: CASSPRDRVHEQYF. CDR3 DNA sequence: TGTGCCAGCAGCCCCCGGGACAGGGTGCACGAGCAGTACTTC.

DNA for the CDR3: TGTGCCAGTAGTCCCCGGACAGGGAGGTATCAGCCCCAGCATTTT. Encoded protein: CASSPRTGRYQPQHF. V and J are TRBV19 and TRBJ1-5; 8 nucleotides match TRBD1. V shed 5 bases, J shed 5 bases, and the junction held 8 bases outside the gene matches. CDR1 is LNHDA, CDR2 SQIVND, per germline (reference sequence). The CDR3 extends over 15 amino acids.

This chain joins TRBV28 and TRBJ1-5, with 10 bases that match TRBD1. The length of the CDR3 is 15 residues. The germline V gene encodes CDR1 MDHEN and CDR2 SYDVKM. J was trimmed by 6 bases and V by 3 bases; bases with no gene match: 5. In nucleotides, the CDR3 is TGTGCCAGCAGTTTGGACAGGGGGGCTTTTCAGCCCCAGCATTTT. Translating it yields CASSLDRGAFQPQHF.

The gene calls are TRBV5-1 and TRBJ2-3; 10 positions match TRBD2. The V gene end was trimmed by 3 bases and the J gene end by 3 bases; junction bases not matched to a gene: 4. The CDR3 is made up of 15 amino acids. Germline lookup yields CDR1 SGHRS and CDR2 YFSETQ. The DNA for the CDR3 is TGCGCCAGCAGCTCTAGCGGGAGCTCTACAGATACGCAGTATTTT. This translates into CASSSSGSSTDTQYF.

The CDR3 nucleotides read TGTGCCAGCAGTGACCCGGGGACTGAAGCTTTCTTT. As protein: CASSDPGTEAFF. This rearrangement joins TRBV2 to TRBJ1-1; D unresolved. The V gene lost 3 bases and the J gene lost 5 bases, with 7 bases spanning the gap. This CDR3 spans 12 amino acids. Germline CDR1 reads SNHLY; CDR2 reads FYNNEI.

This sequence joins TRBV29-1 and TRBJ1-1, with D tentatively TRBD1 (6 bases). The germline gives CDR1 SQVTM, CDR2 ANQGSEA. Trimming cost V 6 bases and J 0 bases, with 11 bases left between them. The CDR3 loop spans 13 amino acids. CDR3 nucleotides: TGCAGCGTCAGACAGGCAATGAACACTGAAGCTTTCTTT. Encoded protein: CSVRQAMNTEAFF.